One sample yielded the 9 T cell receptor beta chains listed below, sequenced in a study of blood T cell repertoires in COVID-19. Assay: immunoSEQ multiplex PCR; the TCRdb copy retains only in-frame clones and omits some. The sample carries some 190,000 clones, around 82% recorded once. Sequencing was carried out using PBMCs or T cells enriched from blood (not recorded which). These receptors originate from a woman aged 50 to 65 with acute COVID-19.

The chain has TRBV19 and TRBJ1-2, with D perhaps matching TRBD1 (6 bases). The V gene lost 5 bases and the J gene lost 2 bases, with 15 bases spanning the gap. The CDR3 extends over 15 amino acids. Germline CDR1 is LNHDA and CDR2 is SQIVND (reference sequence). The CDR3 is CASSEQQGTNYGYTF. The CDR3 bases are TGTGCCAGTAGTGAACAACAGGGCACGAACTATGGCTACACCTTC.

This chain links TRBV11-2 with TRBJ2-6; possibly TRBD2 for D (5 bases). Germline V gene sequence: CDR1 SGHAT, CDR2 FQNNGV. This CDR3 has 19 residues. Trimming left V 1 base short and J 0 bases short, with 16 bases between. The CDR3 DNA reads TGTGCCAGCAGCTTAGCAGGACTGCGCACCCTCTCTGGGGCCAACGTCCTGACTTTC. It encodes CASSLAGLRTLSGANVLTF.

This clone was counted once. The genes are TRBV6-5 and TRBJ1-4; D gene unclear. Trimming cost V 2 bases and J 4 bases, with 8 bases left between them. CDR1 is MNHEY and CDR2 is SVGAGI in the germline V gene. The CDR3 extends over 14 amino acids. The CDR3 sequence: CASSYGQINEKLFF. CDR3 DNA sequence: TGTGCCAGCAGTTACGGGCAGATTAATGAAAAACTGTTTTTT.

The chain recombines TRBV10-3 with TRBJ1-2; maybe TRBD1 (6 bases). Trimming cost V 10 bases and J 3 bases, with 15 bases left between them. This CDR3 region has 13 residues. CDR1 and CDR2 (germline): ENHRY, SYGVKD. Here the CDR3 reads CATHNRVDYGYTF. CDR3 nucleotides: TGTGCCACCCACAACAGGGTGGACTATGGCTACACCTTC.

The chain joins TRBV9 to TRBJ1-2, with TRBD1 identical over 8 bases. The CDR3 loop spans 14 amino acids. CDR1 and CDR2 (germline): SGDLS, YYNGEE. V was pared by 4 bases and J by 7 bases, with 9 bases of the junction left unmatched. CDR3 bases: TGTGCCAGCAGCACCCCAGGGGGGACAGGTGGCTACACCTTC. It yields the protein CASSTPGGTGGYTF.

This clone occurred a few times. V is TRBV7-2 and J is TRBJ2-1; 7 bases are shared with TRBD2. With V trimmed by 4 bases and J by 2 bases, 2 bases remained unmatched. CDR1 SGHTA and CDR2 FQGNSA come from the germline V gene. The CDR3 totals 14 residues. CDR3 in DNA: TGTGCCAGCAGCTCCGGGACTACCTACAATGAGCAGTTCTTC. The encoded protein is CASSSGTTYNEQFF.

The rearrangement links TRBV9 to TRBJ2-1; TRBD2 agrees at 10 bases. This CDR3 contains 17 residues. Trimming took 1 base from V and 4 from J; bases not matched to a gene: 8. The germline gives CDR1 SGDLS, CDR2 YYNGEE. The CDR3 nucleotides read TGTGCCAGCAGCGTAAGCGCTAGCGGGGGCCAGTACAATGAGCAGTTCTTC. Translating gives CASSVSASGGQYNEQFF.

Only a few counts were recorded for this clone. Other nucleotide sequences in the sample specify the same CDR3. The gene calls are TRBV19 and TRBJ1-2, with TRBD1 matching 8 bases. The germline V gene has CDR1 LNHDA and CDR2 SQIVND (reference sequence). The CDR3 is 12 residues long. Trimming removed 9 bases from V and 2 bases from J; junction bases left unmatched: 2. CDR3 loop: CASRQGNYGYTF. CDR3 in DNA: TGTGCCAGCCGACAGGGGAACTATGGCTACACCTTC.

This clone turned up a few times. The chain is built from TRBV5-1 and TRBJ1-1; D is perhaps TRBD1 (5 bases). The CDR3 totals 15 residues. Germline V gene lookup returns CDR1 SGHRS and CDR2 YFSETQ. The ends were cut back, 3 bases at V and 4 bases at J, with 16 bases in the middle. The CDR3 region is CASSSPTATLTEAFF. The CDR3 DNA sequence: TGCGCCAGCAGCTCACCGACAGCCACACTCACTGAAGCTTTCTTT.